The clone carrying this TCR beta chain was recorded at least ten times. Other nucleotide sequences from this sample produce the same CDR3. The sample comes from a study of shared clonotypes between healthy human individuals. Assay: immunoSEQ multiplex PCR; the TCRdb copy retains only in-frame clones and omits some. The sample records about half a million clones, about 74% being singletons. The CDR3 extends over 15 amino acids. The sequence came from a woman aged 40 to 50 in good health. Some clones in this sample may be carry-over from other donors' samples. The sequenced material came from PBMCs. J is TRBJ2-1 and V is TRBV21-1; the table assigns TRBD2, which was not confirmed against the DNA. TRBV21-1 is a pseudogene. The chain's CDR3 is CASSTSGRKVNEQFF. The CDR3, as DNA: TGTGCCAGCAGCACTAGCGGGAGAAAAGTTAATGAGCAGTTCTTC.